What follows are 11 T cell receptor beta chains derived from one specimen sequenced in a study of tumor and adjacent non-tumor tissue in lung cancer. Three rounds of nested PCR, following a modified ARM-PCR protocol, produced the TCRbeta library. In TCRdb, the multiplex PCR reads were re-called with MiXCR into one record per CDR3 protein. The table has 60,000 to 95,000 distinct CDR3 sequences, roughly 80% seen once. The template was RNA from unsorted bulk tissue. The sample comprised lung tumor tissue. The source is a woman aged 45-59 years with non-small cell lung cancer.

The chain has TRBV6-6 and TRBJ2-7; TRBD2 is a possible D gene (5 bases). V shed 2 bases and J shed 5 bases, with 22 bases lying between them. This CDR3 has 17 amino acids. Per the germline V gene, CDR1 is MNHNY and CDR2 is SVGAGI (reference sequence). DNA for the CDR3: TGTGCCAGCAGTTACCCGTTCCAAGCTGGAGGTGATAACGAGCAGTACTTC. Translating gives CASSYPFQAGGDNEQYF.

Concerning this clonotype: Because it lacks the conserved phenylalanine or tryptophan at the end, this CDR3 is likely a read error. V and J are TRBV11-2 and TRBJ2-5; no clear D gene. The germline V gene encodes CDR1 SGHAT and CDR2 FQNNGV. The CDR3 extends over 13 amino acids. This CDR3 reads CAISRHGWETQYL. Written as DNA, the CDR3 is TGTGCCATCAGCCGACATGGTTGGGAGACCCAGTACCTC.

In regard to this clonotype: Relative to the germline gene, one junction end is altered; a read error may explain this. The CDR3 nucleotides are TGTGTCAGCAGCTTAGGCGGGAGGGCAATAGATACTCAGTATTTT. This codes for CVSSLGGRAIDTQYF. The chain joins TRBV11-2 to TRBJ2-3, with TRBD2 matching 9 bases. CDR3 length: 15 amino acids. CDR1 is SGHAT, CDR2 FQNNGV, per germline.

Of note for this clonotype: A much more abundant neighbour one base away suggests this may be a read error. V and J are TRBV6-6 and TRBJ1-2, with D unresolved. Germline loops: CDR1 MNHNY, CDR2 SVGAGI (reference sequence). CDR3 length: 14 amino acids. The CDR3 region is CVSSPGSANYGYTF. The DNA of the CDR3 is TGTGTCAGCAGTCCGGGGAGTGCTAACTATGGCTACACCTTC.

This clonotype was picked up many times. The final CDR3 position lacks the conserved phenylalanine or tryptophan, pointing to a likely read error. Because the CDR3's place on the DNA is in doubt, the DNA is left out and the CDR3 is given as listed by TCRdb. The genes are TRBV11-1 and TRBJ1-1; TRBD1, the table's D call, lacks a check against the DNA. The CDR3 numbers 14 amino acids, ends counted. CDR1 is SGHAT, CDR2 FQDESV, per germline (reference sequence). The CDR3 region is CASSLGRGYSEAFL.

With regard to this clonotype: One end of the junction fails to match germline, which may point to a read error. The chain is built from TRBV29-1 and TRBJ2-7, with D perhaps matching TRBD1 (5 bases). Germline values: CDR1 SQVTM, CDR2 ANQGSEA. This CDR3 has 11 amino acids. CDR3 sequence: CGVSRDSEQYF. The CDR3 coding sequence is TGCGGCGTCTCCCGTGACAGCGAGCAGTACTTC.

The J gene is TRBJ1-6, the V gene TRBV11-2, with a possible D match to TRBD1 (6 bases). The ends were cut back, 10 bases at V and 0 bases at J, with 16 bases in the middle. CDR1 and CDR2 (germline): SGHAT, FQNNGV. The CDR3 is made up of 16 amino acids. As DNA, the CDR3 is TGTGCCAACAACTTAGGGGGAGGCTCCTATAATTCACCCCTCCACTTT. Its protein product is CANNLGGGSYNSPLHF.

To note about this clonotype: One junction end disagrees with the germline gene, perhaps due to a read error. The chain combines TRBV12-3 or TRBV12-4 with TRBJ2-5; D could derive from TRBD1 or TRBD2 (5 bases each). There are 12 residues in the CDR3. CDR3: CASSLAIGTRYF. As DNA, the CDR3 is TGTGCCAGCAGTTTAGCCATCGGGACCCGGTACTTC.

A word on this clonotype: Germline is not matched at one junction end, which may reflect a read error. The CDR3 nucleotides read TGTGTCAGCAGTCCCACAAGAGCCAAAAACATTCAGTACTTC. This encodes CVSSPTRAKNIQYF. The chain couples TRBV28 to TRBJ2-4; D gene uncertain. This CDR3 spans 14 amino acids. The germline CDR1 and CDR2 sequences are MDHEN and SYDVKM.

Concerning this clonotype: A junction end diverges from the germline sequence, so it may reflect a read error. The V gene is TRBV4-1, the J gene TRBJ2-7, with D maybe TRBD2 (6 bases). The CDR3 contains 16 residues. Germline-derived CDR1 and CDR2 are MGHRA and YSYEKL. The CDR3 protein is CTSSQGGVNNRYEQYF. The CDR3 DNA follows: TGCACCAGCAGCCAAGGAGGGGTAAACAATCGCTACGAGCAGTACTTC.

On this clonotype: Since a much larger clone is just one base distant, this may be a read error. The V gene is TRBV5-1, the J gene TRBJ2-3; D call uncertain. The germline CDR1 and CDR2 sequences are SGHRS and YFSETQ. The CDR3 is made up of 13 amino acids. CDR3 region: CTSSKGGTDTQYF. For the CDR3, the DNA is TGCACCAGCTCAAAAGGCGGCACAGATACGCAGTATTTT.